This is a list of T cell receptor beta chains from one sample in a study of shared clonotypes between healthy human individuals. Profiled with immunoSEQ multiplex PCR; TCRdb holds only in-frame clones, not every one. The sample has about 980,000 clones, over 60% seen once. Sequenced input: memory CD4+ T cells sorted from blood. All receptors come from a man aged 18 to 30 in good health. CDR3s include the opening cysteine and the closing phenylalanine or tryptophan. The D gene is left open where the match is weak. Size values are once, few and many counts, or a class for expanded clones, and some rows have none.

J	V	size	D	CDR3	DNA
TRBJ2-7	TRBV5-4	NA	NA	CASSLDPGRSSYEQYF	TGTGCCAGCAGCTTGGATCCGGGACGGAGCTCCTACGAGCAGTACTTC
TRBJ2-5	TRBV7-2	once	TRBD2	CASSLAGPQETQYF	TGTGCCAGCAGCCTAGCGGGTCCCCAAGAGACCCAGTACTTC
TRBJ1-1	TRBV6-5	NA	NA	CASSYGLATEAFF	TGTGCCAGCAGTTACGGTTTGGCGACTGAAGCTTTCTTT
TRBJ2-7	TRBV2	NA	NA	CATGTSAYEQYF	TGTGCCACCGGGACAAGTGCCTACGAGCAGTACTTC
TRBJ2-1	TRBV2	NA	TRBD1	CASNGQGALDEQFF	TGTGCCAGCAATGGTCAGGGGGCGCTGGATGAGCAGTTCTTC
TRBJ2-3	TRBV18	NA	TRBD1	CASSPGTGEADTQYF	TGTGCCAGCTCACCAGGGACAGGGGAGGCAGATACGCAGTATTTT
TRBJ1-2	TRBV6-5	few	TRBD1	CASSFRGSRGGYTF	TGTGCCAGCAGTTTCAGGGGGAGCCGGGGGGGCTACACCTTC
TRBJ2-5	TRBV11-2	NA	NA	CASSLGSRAQETQYF	TGTGCCAGCAGCTTAGGGTCAAGGGCTCAAGAGACCCAGTACTTC
TRBJ2-7	TRBV6-6	NA	NA	CASSLKGPTYEQYF	TGTGCCAGCAGTCTCAAGGGGCCAACCTACGAGCAGTACTTC
TRBJ2-6	TRBV6-1	NA	NA	CASNPRKAGANVLTF	TGTGCCAGCAACCCTAGGAAAGCTGGGGCCAACGTCCTGACTTTC
TRBJ2-5	TRBV30	NA	NA	CAWSVTGALGETQYF	TGTGCCTGGAGTGTAACGGGAGCTTTGGGGGAGACCCAGTACTTC
TRBJ2-7	TRBV5-1	NA	TRBD1	CASSGGQVSYEQYF	TGCGCCAGCAGCGGAGGACAGGTGTCCTACGAGCAGTACTTC
TRBJ2-7	TRBV30	few	NA	CAWSQGGYEQYF	TGTGCCTGGAGTCAAGGGGGGTACGAGCAGTACTTC
TRBJ1-6	TRBV5-6	NA	NA	CASSRRGGEGNSPLHF	TGTGCCAGCAGCCGCCGCGGGGGGGAGGGTAATTCACCCCTCCACTTT
TRBJ1-2	TRBV7-2	few	TRBD1	CASSLAGGGDGYTF	TGTGCCAGCAGCTTAGCAGGGGGCGGAGATGGCTACACCTTC
TRBJ1-6	TRBV11-2	NA	NA	CASRGTAYNSPLHF	TGTGCCAGCAGGGGGACGGCCTATAATTCACCCCTCCACTTT
TRBJ2-5	TRBV2	few	TRBD1	CASRERQGAQETQYF	TGTGCCAGCAGGGAGAGACAGGGAGCACAAGAGACCCAGTACTTC
TRBJ1-1	TRBV6-5	NA	NA	CASSPPPGVTEAFF	TGTGCCAGCAGTCCTCCCCCGGGGGTTACTGAAGCTTTCTTT
TRBJ2-5	TRBV29-1	NA	TRBD1	CSVEPRDRGLQETQYF	TGCAGCGTTGAACCCCGGGACAGGGGCCTCCAAGAGACCCAGTACTTC
TRBJ2-1	TRBV6-1	NA	TRBD2	CASSGRTSRNNEQFF	TGTGCCAGCAGTGGGAGGACTAGCCGGAACAATGAGCAGTTCTTC
TRBJ2-7	TRBV19	NA	NA	CASGGGYERQYF	TGTGCCAGTGGAGGGGGTTACGAGCGGCAGTACTTC
TRBJ1-6	TRBV21-1	NA	NA	CASSKSDWAGGYNSPLHF	TGTGCCAGCAGCAAAAGTGATTGGGCAGGGGGCTATAATTCACCCCTCCACTTT
TRBJ1-1	TRBV7-9	NA	NA	CASSLSGGPTEAFF	TGTGCCAGCAGCTTATCCGGAGGGCCCACTGAAGCTTTCTTT
TRBJ2-7	TRBV10-3	NA	NA	CAITSTYEQYF	TGTGCCATCACGTCCACCTACGAGCAGTACTTC
TRBJ1-1	TRBV28	few	NA	CASFRGQLGNTEAFF	TGTGCCAGCTTTAGGGGACAATTAGGGAACACTGAAGCTTTCTTT
TRBJ2-1	TRBV25-1	NA	NA	CASSQTIAVHQFF	TGTGCCAGCAGTCAGACTATAGCGGTCCACCAGTTCTTC
TRBJ2-2	TRBV28	NA	TRBD2	CASRNREVGTGELFF	TGTGCCAGCAGGAACCGGGAGGTGGGGACCGGGGAGCTGTTTTTT
TRBJ1-1	TRBV6-1	NA	NA	CASLLRGVNTEAFF	TGTGCCAGTCTCCTAAGGGGGGTGAACACTGAAGCTTTCTTT
TRBJ2-1	TRBV14	NA	TRBD2	CASSQEALWRGGSYNEQFF	TGTGCCAGCAGCCAAGAGGCCCTCTGGCGGGGGGGCTCCTACAATGAGCAGTTCTTC
TRBJ2-2	TRBV5-1	NA	NA	CASSLRAHGELFF	TGCGCCAGCAGCTTGAGGGCCCACGGGGAGCTGTTTTTT
TRBJ2-3	TRBV12-5	NA	TRBD2	CASGLGRQYTDTQYF	TGTGCTAGTGGCCTCGGGAGGCAGTACACAGATACGCAGTATTTT
TRBJ1-6	TRBV7-2	NA	TRBD1	CASSHDRAANSPLHF	TGTGCCAGCAGCCATGACAGGGCTGCTAATTCACCCCTCCACTTT
TRBJ2-3	TRBV7-9	few	NA	CASSRETVSSTDTQYF	TGTGCCAGCAGCAGAGAGACGGTATCTAGCACAGATACGCAGTATTTT
TRBJ2-3	TRBV18	NA	TRBD2	CASSLGLAGAGDTQYF	TGTGCCAGCTCACTCGGACTAGCGGGAGCTGGAGATACGCAGTATTTT
TRBJ2-1	TRBV10-3	NA	TRBD1	CAIIGGAVYDEQFF	TGTGCCATCATAGGGGGCGCGGTTTACGATGAGCAGTTCTTC
TRBJ1-1	TRBV7-9	few	TRBD1	CAGSGTGARMNTEAFF	TGTGCCGGTTCCGGGACAGGGGCCCGAATGAACACTGAAGCTTTCTTT
TRBJ2-7	TRBV10-1	NA	NA	CASSEDGNYEQYF	TGCGCCAGCAGTGAAGACGGGAACTACGAGCAGTACTTC
TRBJ1-5	TRBV5-5	NA	TRBD1	CASSPWGTVNQPQHF	TGTGCCAGCAGCCCTTGGGGGACAGTCAATCAGCCCCAGCATTTT
TRBJ2-2	TRBV7-2	few	TRBD2	CASSPRLAGVVFF	TGTGCCAGCAGCCCGAGACTAGCGGGAGTTGTGTTTTTT
TRBJ1-2	TRBV19	NA	TRBD1	CASSILQGANGYTF	TGTGCCAGTAGTATCTTGCAGGGGGCGAATGGCTACACCTTC
TRBJ2-1	TRBV5-6	NA	TRBD2	CASSFWGRAYNEQFF	TGTGCCAGCAGCTTTTGGGGGAGGGCCTACAATGAGCAGTTCTTC
TRBJ1-6	TRBV25-1	few	NA	CASSEFNDSPLHF	TGTGCCAGCAGTGAATTTAACGATTCACCCCTCCACTTT
TRBJ1-2	TRBV30	NA	TRBD1	CAWTPQTGNSLGYTF	TGTGCCTGGACCCCCCAGACAGGGAATAGTTTAGGCTACACCTTC
TRBJ1-2	TRBV9	NA	NA	CASSVEGPGGLYGYTF	TGTGCCAGCAGCGTAGAAGGGCCTGGGGGCCTCTATGGCTACACCTTC
TRBJ2-5	TRBV29-1	NA	NA	CSVGPSVKGETQYF	TGCAGCGTTGGACCCTCCGTGAAAGGGGAGACCCAGTACTTC
TRBJ2-7	TRBV5-5	NA	NA	CASSLEVYEQYF	TGTGCCAGCAGCTTGGAAGTCTACGAGCAGTACTTC
TRBJ2-1	TRBV15	NA	NA	CATSIFQGNNEQFF	TGTGCCACCAGCATATTTCAGGGTAACAATGAGCAGTTCTTC
TRBJ2-7	TRBV10-3	few	TRBD2	CAISESTGTSGGKQYF	TGTGCCATCAGTGAGTCGACGGGGACTAGCGGGGGTAAGCAGTACTTC
TRBJ1-2	TRBV5-1	few	NA	CASSVGGSSLDYTF	TGCGCCAGCAGCGTGGGTGGCAGCTCTCTGGACTACACCTTC
TRBJ2-7	TRBV11-2	NA	TRBD2	CASSSGLANEQYF	TGTGCCAGCAGCTCGGGACTAGCGAACGAGCAGTACTTC
TRBJ2-1	TRBV10-1	NA	TRBD2	CASSEGLADYNEQFF	TGCGCCAGCAGTGAGGGGCTAGCGGATTACAATGAGCAGTTCTTC
TRBJ2-1	TRBV27	once	TRBD2	CASSPLAGNNEQFF	TGTGCCAGCAGTCCGCTAGCGGGAAACAATGAGCAGTTCTTC
TRBJ1-2	TRBV6-1	NA	TRBD1	CASTGTGRYGYTF	TGTGCCAGCACCGGGACAGGGAGGTATGGCTACACCTTC
TRBJ1-4	TRBV28	NA	NA	CASSSRPLLGEKLFF	TGTGCCAGCAGCTCCCGACCCCTGTTAGGTGAAAAACTGTTTTTT
TRBJ2-3	TRBV5-4	NA	TRBD1	CASSIGQGRNTDTQYF	TGTGCCAGCAGCATAGGACAGGGACGGAACACAGATACGCAGTATTTT
TRBJ1-1	TRBV14	NA	NA	CASSQAGTALNTEAFF	TGTGCCAGCAGCCAAGCCGGGACGGCCTTGAACACTGAAGCTTTCTTT
TRBJ2-3	TRBV5-1	NA	NA	CASSLLDSQDTQYF	TGCGCCAGCAGCTTGTTGGACTCCCAAGATACGCAGTATTTT
TRBJ2-4	TRBV28	NA	TRBD1	CASIGQGVAKNIQYF	TGTGCCAGCATCGGACAGGGAGTAGCCAAAAACATTCAGTACTTC
TRBJ1-2	TRBV6-5	many	NA	CASRDSGGVGYGYTF	TGTGCCAGCAGGGACTCGGGGGGCGTTGGGTATGGCTACACCTTC
TRBJ1-6	TRBV5-1	many	TRBD1	CASSLVTGGSPLHF	TGCGCCAGCAGCTTGGTTACAGGGGGTTCACCCCTCCACTTT